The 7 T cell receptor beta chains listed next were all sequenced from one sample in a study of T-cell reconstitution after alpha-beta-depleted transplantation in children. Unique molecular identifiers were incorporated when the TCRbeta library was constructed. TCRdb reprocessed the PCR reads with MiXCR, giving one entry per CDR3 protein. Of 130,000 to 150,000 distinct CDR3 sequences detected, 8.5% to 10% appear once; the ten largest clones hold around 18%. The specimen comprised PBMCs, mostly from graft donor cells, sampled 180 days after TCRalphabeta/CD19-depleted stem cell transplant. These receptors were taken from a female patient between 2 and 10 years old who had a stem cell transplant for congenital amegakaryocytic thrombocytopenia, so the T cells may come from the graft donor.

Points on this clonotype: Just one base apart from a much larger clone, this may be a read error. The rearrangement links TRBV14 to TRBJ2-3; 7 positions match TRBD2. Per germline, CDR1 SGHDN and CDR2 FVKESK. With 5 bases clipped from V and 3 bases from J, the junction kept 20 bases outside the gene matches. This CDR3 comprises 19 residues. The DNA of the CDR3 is TGTGCCAGCAGCGCGAGGGGAGGGCCTTTCGAACCGAGAACAGATACGCAGTATTTT. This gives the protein CASSARGGPFEPRTDTQYF. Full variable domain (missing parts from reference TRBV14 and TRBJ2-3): EAGVTQFPSHSVIEKGQTVTLRCDPISGHDNLYWYRRVMGKEIKFLLHFVKESKQDESGMPNNRFLAERTGGTYSTLKVQPAELEDSGVYFCASSARGGPFEPRTDTQYFGPGTRLTVL.

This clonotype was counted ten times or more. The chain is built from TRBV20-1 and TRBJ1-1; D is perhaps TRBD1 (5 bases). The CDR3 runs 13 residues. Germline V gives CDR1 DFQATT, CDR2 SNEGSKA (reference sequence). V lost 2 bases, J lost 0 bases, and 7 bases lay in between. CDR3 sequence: CSARQTVNTEAFF. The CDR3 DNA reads TGCAGTGCTAGACAGACAGTGAACACTGAAGCTTTCTTT.

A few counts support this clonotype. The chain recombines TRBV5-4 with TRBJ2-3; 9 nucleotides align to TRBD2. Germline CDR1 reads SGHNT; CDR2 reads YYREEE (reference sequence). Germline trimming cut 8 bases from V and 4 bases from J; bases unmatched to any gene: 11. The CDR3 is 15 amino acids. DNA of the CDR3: TGTGCCAGTCAGCAGGCGGGAGGGCGGTCAGATACGCAGTATTTT. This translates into CASQQAGGRSDTQYF.

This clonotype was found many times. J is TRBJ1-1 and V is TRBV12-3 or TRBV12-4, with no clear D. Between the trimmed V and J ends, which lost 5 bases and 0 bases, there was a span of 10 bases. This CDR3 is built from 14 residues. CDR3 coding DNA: TGTGCCAGCAGTCCTACACACATGAACACTGAAGCTTTCTTT. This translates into CASSPTHMNTEAFF.

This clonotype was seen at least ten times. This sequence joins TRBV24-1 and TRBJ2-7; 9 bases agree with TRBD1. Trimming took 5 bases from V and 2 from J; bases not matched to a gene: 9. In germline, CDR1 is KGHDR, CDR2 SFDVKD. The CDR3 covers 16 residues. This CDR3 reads CATSGTGQGGTYEQYF. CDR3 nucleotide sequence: TGTGCCACCAGTGGGACGGGACAGGGAGGCACCTACGAGCAGTACTTC.

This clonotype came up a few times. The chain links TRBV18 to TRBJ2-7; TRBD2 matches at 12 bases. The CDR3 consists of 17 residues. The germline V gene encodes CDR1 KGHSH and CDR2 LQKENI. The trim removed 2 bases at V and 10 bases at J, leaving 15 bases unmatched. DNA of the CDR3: TGTGCCAGCTCACCAGATACGCCGGGACTAGCGGGCCAAGCTCAGTACTTC. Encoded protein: CASSPDTPGLAGQAQYF.

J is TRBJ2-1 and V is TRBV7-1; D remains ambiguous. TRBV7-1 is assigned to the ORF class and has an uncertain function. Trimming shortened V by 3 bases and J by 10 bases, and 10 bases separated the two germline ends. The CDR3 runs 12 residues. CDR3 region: CASSSPVVEQFF. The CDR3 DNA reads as TGTGCCAGCAGCTCTCCGGTTGTGGAGCAGTTCTTC.